The entry that follows covers one TCR beta chain sequence. As yet, its antigen is unknown. These data are taken from a study of T cell repertoires in cytomegalovirus infection. At the level of the study: Public TCR beta signatures provided an indication of both CMV infection and a matching HLA type. Study results and caveats: HLA-C-restricted TCR beta clonotypes specific for CMV led the ex vivo response.

From the reads, TCRdb called clonotypes with MiXCR, one entry per CDR3 protein. The sample consists of approximately 1,000,000 distinct CDR3 sequences, around 31% of them appearing once. The V gene lost 5 bases and the J gene lost 7 bases, with 15 bases spanning the gap. CDR1 SNHLY and CDR2 FYNNEI come from the germline V gene. This CDR3 comprises 14 residues. The source was cultured CD8+ T cells from PBMCs, collected from culture after CMV antigen stimulation. The V and J genes are TRBV2 and TRBJ1-5; D uncertain. This receptor was identified in a human donor in good health (CMV status not recorded). Some clones in this sample may be carry-over from other donors' samples. CDR3 DNA sequence: TGTGCCAGCAGTTTGATTCAAAGGTTCCAGCCCCAGCATTTT. It codes for CASSLIQRFQPQHF.